These T cell receptor beta chains were read from a single sample in a study of blood T cell repertoires in COVID-19. Profiling relied on immunoSEQ multiplex PCR, and the TCRdb table lists in-frame clones only, not all of them. This sample has approximately 210,000 clones, with roughly 87% found just once. Sequencing was carried out using peripheral blood. Every receptor here comes from a man aged 40-49 years with active or convalescent COVID-19. CDR3s include the opening cysteine and the closing phenylalanine or tryptophan.

J gene: TRBJ2-3
V gene: TRBV5-1
CDR3 protein: CASSLYRGSTDTQYF

J gene: TRBJ1-4
V gene: TRBV7-9
CDR3 protein: CASSLVRGVPNEKLFF

J gene: TRBJ1-4
V gene: TRBV19
CDR3 protein: CASRAGGRKLFF

J gene: TRBJ1-1
V gene: TRBV3-1/TRBV3-2
CDR3 protein: CASSPFRGFMNTEAFF

J gene: TRBJ2-7
V gene: TRBV5-1
CDR3 protein: CASSLGDTRAYEQYF

J gene: TRBJ2-3
V gene: TRBV7-3
CDR3 protein: CASSLGLLSTDTQYF

J gene: TRBJ2-7
V gene: TRBV11-2
CDR3 protein: CASSPLGGVYEQYF

J gene: TRBJ2-3
V gene: TRBV7-8
CDR3 protein: CASSPTALLSTDTQYF

J gene: TRBJ1-5
V gene: TRBV27
CDR3 protein: CASSLLYREGNQPQHF

J gene: TRBJ2-5
V gene: TRBV3-1/TRBV3-2
CDR3 protein: CASSQTAGRGPRETQYF

J gene: TRBJ1-2
V gene: TRBV19
CDR3 protein: CASSTALQGSYGYTF

J gene: TRBJ2-7
V gene: TRBV7-2
CDR3 protein: CASSQGLAREQYF

J gene: TRBJ1-5
V gene: TRBV30
CDR3 protein: CAWSAGGYNQPQHF

J gene: TRBJ1-5
V gene: TRBV30
CDR3 protein: CAWGRQGTLPNQPQHF

J gene: TRBJ1-6
V gene: TRBV27
CDR3 protein: CASSLWGLRSPLHF